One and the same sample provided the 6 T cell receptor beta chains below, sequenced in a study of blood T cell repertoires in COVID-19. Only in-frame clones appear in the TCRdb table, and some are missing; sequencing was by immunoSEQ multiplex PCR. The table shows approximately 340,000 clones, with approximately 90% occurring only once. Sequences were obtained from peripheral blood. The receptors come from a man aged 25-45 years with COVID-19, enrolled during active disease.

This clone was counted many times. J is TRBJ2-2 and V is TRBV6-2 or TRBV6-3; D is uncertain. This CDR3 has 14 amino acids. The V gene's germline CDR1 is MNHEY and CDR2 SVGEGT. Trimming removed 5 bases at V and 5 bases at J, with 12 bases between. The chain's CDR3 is CASSTSESTGELFF. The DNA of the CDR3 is TGTGCCAGCAGTACCTCCGAGAGTACCGGGGAGCTGTTTTTT.

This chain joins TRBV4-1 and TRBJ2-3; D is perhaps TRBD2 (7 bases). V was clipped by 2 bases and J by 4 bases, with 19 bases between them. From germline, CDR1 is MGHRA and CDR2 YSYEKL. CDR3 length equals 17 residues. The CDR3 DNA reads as TGCGCCAGCAGCCAATCAACTTGGGGGGGGGCCGCAGATACGCAGTATTTT. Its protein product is CASSQSTWGGAADTQYF.

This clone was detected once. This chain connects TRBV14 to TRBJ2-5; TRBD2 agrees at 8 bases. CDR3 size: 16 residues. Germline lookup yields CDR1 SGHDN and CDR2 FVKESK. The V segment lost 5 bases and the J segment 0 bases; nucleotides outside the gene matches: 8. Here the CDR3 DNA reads TGTGCCAGCAGCGACGCACGGGGGGGGTACCAAGAGACCCAGTACTTC. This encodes CASSDARGGYQETQYF.

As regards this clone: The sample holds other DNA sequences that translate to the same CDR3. CDR3 sequence reads: CASSLGQGAGETQYF. The CDR3 bases are TGTGCCAGCAGCTTGGGACAGGGGGCGGGTGAGACCCAGTACTTC. V and J are TRBV5-6 and TRBJ2-5; the match to TRBD1 covers 10 bases. V lost 0 bases to trimming and J lost 5 bases; unmatched junction nucleotides: 4. CDR1 SGHDT and CDR2 YYEEEE come from the germline V gene. CDR3 length equals 15 residues.

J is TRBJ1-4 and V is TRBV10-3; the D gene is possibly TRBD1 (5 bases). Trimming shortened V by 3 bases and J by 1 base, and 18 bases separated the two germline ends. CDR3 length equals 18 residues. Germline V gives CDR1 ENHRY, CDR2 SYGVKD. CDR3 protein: CAISDEAGRSVTNEKLFF. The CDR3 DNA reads TGTGCCATCAGTGATGAGGCAGGGCGAAGTGTAACTAATGAAAAACTGTTTTTT.

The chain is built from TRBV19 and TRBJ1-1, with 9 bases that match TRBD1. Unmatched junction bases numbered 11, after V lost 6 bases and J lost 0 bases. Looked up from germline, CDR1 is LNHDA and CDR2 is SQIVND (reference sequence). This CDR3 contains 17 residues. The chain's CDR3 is CASSSGTGRFMNTEAFF. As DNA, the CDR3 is TGTGCCAGTAGCTCCGGGACAGGGCGGTTCATGAACACTGAAGCTTTCTTT.